These T cell receptor beta chains were read from a single sample in a study of cytomegalovirus exposure and HLA in healthy donors. Libraries were prepared by immunoSEQ multiplex PCR; TCRdb keeps only in-frame clonotypes and omits some of them. The table lists approximately 120,000 clones, 73% of them singletons. The sample comprised PBMCs. The receptors derive from a man aged 35-49 years in good health and CMV-seronegative. Each CDR3 is given with its conserved first and last residue. The order of the fields is J gene, clone size, D gene, V gene, CDR3 protein, CDR3 DNA. A D gene is named only where the DNA matches it firmly. Some rows mark clone size as missing; the rest say once, few, many or name a class of expanded clone.

J gene: TRBJ2-7
clone size: .
D gene: TRBD2
V gene: TRBV4-1
CDR3 protein: CASSQGTSGVYEQYF
CDR3 DNA: TGCGCCAGCAGCCAAGGGACTAGCGGGGTCTACGAGCAGTACTTC

J gene: TRBJ1-2
clone size: .
D gene: .
V gene: TRBV5-1
CDR3 protein: CASFNRPGGVVRVDYGYTF
CDR3 DNA: TGCGCCAGCTTCAATAGACCGGGCGGCGTAGTGAGGGTGGACTATGGCTACACCTTC

J gene: TRBJ1-6
clone size: .
D gene: TRBD1
V gene: TRBV6-6
CDR3 protein: CTSGGQGMFNSPLHF
CDR3 DNA: TGTACCAGCGGGGGACAGGGGATGTTTAATTCACCCCTCCACTTT

J gene: TRBJ2-1
clone size: once
D gene: TRBD2
V gene: TRBV7-9
CDR3 protein: CASSLEGLAESEQFF
CDR3 DNA: TGTGCCAGCAGCTTAGAGGGACTAGCGGAGTCTGAGCAGTTCTTC

J gene: TRBJ2-1
clone size: .
D gene: TRBD2
V gene: TRBV5-4
CDR3 protein: CASSLGLAGADEQFF
CDR3 DNA: TGTGCCAGCAGCTTGGGACTAGCGGGGGCGGATGAGCAGTTCTTC

J gene: TRBJ1-1
clone size: few
D gene: .
V gene: TRBV5-1
CDR3 protein: CASSLVGGVLMNTEAFF
CDR3 DNA: TGCGCCAGCAGCTTGGTGGGGGGAGTCTTAATGAACACTGAAGCTTTCTTT

J gene: TRBJ2-7
clone size: .
D gene: .
V gene: TRBV6-1
CDR3 protein: CASSESLDPLYEQYF
CDR3 DNA: TGTGCCAGCAGTGAGTCACTAGATCCCTTATACGAGCAGTACTTC

J gene: TRBJ1-2
clone size: .
D gene: TRBD1
V gene: TRBV10-3
CDR3 protein: CAISHGQDYGYTF
CDR3 DNA: TGTGCCATCAGTCATGGACAGGACTATGGCTACACCTTC

J gene: TRBJ2-2
clone size: .
D gene: .
V gene: TRBV6-4
CDR3 protein: CASSGQMNTGELFF
CDR3 DNA: TGTGCCAGCAGCGGACAGATGAACACCGGGGAGCTGTTTTTT

J gene: TRBJ2-2
clone size: .
D gene: TRBD1
V gene: TRBV7-9
CDR3 protein: CASSLGIGQGALSTGELFF
CDR3 DNA: TGTGCCAGCAGCTTAGGTATTGGACAGGGGGCGCTTAGCACCGGGGAGCTGTTTTTT

J gene: TRBJ2-3
clone size: .
D gene: TRBD1
V gene: TRBV6-5
CDR3 protein: CASRNRGIDTQYF
CDR3 DNA: TGTGCCAGCAGAAACAGGGGTATCGATACGCAGTATTTT

J gene: TRBJ1-2
clone size: .
D gene: TRBD1
V gene: TRBV15
CDR3 protein: CATSLDRSYGYTF
CDR3 DNA: TGTGCCACCAGTCTGGACAGGAGCTATGGCTACACCTTC

J gene: TRBJ1-5
clone size: .
D gene: TRBD1
V gene: TRBV6-1
CDR3 protein: CASSEAHHTGTGARPQHF
CDR3 DNA: TGTGCCAGCAGTGAAGCCCACCATACCGGGACAGGGGCCCGGCCCCAGCATTTT

J gene: TRBJ1-1
clone size: .
D gene: .
V gene: TRBV5-5
CDR3 protein: CASSDANRAGWMNTEAFF
CDR3 DNA: TGTGCCAGCAGCGACGCCAACAGGGCTGGGTGGATGAACACTGAAGCTTTCTTT

J gene: TRBJ2-2
clone size: few
D gene: .
V gene: TRBV4-3
CDR3 protein: CASRLQGVGELFF
CDR3 DNA: TGCGCCAGCAGACTACAGGGAGTGGGGGAGCTGTTTTTT

J gene: TRBJ2-7
clone size: .
D gene: .
V gene: TRBV15
CDR3 protein: CATSAFPGLSNEQYF
CDR3 DNA: TGTGCCACCAGCGCCTTTCCGGGACTCTCTAACGAGCAGTACTTC

J gene: TRBJ2-1
clone size: .
D gene: TRBD1
V gene: TRBV10-3
CDR3 protein: CAISRRDRAQPQEQFF
CDR3 DNA: TGTGCCATCAGCCGCCGGGACAGGGCCCAACCCCAAGAGCAGTTCTTC

J gene: TRBJ2-7
clone size: .
D gene: .
V gene: TRBV11-3
CDR3 protein: CASSPGGTYEQYF
CDR3 DNA: TGTGCCAGCAGCCCGGGGGGCACCTACGAGCAGTACTTC

J gene: TRBJ2-7
clone size: .
D gene: TRBD1
V gene: TRBV5-4
CDR3 protein: CASSPGTGLFYF
CDR3 DNA: TGTGCCAGCAGCCCCGGGACAGGGCTTTTCTACTTC

J gene: TRBJ2-7
clone size: .
D gene: .
V gene: TRBV19
CDR3 protein: CASSPPLSYEQYF
CDR3 DNA: TGTGCCAGTAGTCCCCCCCTGTCATACGAGCAGTACTTC

J gene: TRBJ2-1
clone size: .
D gene: TRBD1
V gene: TRBV6-1
CDR3 protein: CASSQTGGSYNEQFF
CDR3 DNA: TGTGCCAGCAGTCAGACAGGGGGCTCCTACAATGAGCAGTTCTTC

J gene: TRBJ1-3
clone size: .
D gene: .
V gene: TRBV5-8
CDR3 protein: CASSLWRVQGNTIYF
CDR3 DNA: TGTGCCAGCAGCTTGTGGAGGGTTCAAGGAAACACCATATATTTT

J gene: TRBJ2-3
clone size: few
D gene: TRBD2
V gene: TRBV19
CDR3 protein: CASSLLAGGSTDTQYF
CDR3 DNA: TGTGCCAGTAGTCTACTAGCGGGGGGGAGCACAGATACGCAGTATTTT

J gene: TRBJ1-4
clone size: .
D gene: TRBD1
V gene: TRBV10-3
CDR3 protein: CAISDPGQGFANEKLFF
CDR3 DNA: TGTGCCATCAGTGATCCGGGACAGGGGTTCGCTAATGAAAAACTGTTTTTT

J gene: TRBJ2-1
clone size: .
D gene: TRBD1
V gene: TRBV5-6
CDR3 protein: CASSPGQAFNEQFF
CDR3 DNA: TGTGCCAGCAGCCCGGGACAGGCCTTCAATGAGCAGTTCTTC

J gene: TRBJ2-7
clone size: .
D gene: TRBD1
V gene: TRBV29-1
CDR3 protein: CSVPGQGGYEQYF
CDR3 DNA: TGCAGCGTTCCGGGACAGGGGGGTTACGAGCAGTACTTC

J gene: TRBJ2-1
clone size: .
D gene: TRBD2
V gene: TRBV9
CDR3 protein: CASSVGPGLFYNEQFF
CDR3 DNA: TGTGCCAGCAGCGTAGGGCCGGGACTATTTTACAATGAGCAGTTCTTC